This T cell receptor beta chain appears in the sequencing data of a study of graft-versus-host responses after intestinal transplantation. The CDR3 loop spans 14 amino acids. Germline assignment: CDR1 MDHEN and CDR2 SYDVKM. V trimming: 6 bases; J trimming: 4 bases; junction bases outside the gene matches: 7. Remarks on this clone: Its specificity is unknown.

Measured with immunoSEQ multiplex PCR; TCRdb has only the in-frame clones, and not every one. The sample shows over 45,000 clones, roughly 90% of them seen only once. The sequence was obtained from a human donor who was the organ donor for an intestinal transplant. The specimen was unstimulated CD4+ T cells sorted from spleen or lymph node cells, collected before transplant. The chain combines TRBV28 with TRBJ1-2, with TRBD1 matching over 8 bases. The CDR3 nucleotides are TGTGCCAGCAGCCCCCCGACAGGGGCCTATGGCTACACCTTC. It specifies CASSPPTGAYGYTF.